This T cell receptor (beta chain) derives from a study of vaccination effects on CD4 cells after COVID-19 (dated by TCRdb to between 2020 and 2023). Study-level background: Two doses of either the BNT162b2 or the mRNA-1273 mRNA SARS-CoV-2 vaccine were administered to participants. Pre-vaccine samples were drawn from two convalescent patients 16 days and one week before the first dose, at 142 and 148 days after COVID-19 diagnosis. SARS-CoV-2 spike-specific CD4+ TCR repertoires were compared before and after mRNA vaccination in COVID-19 convalescent patients and in infection-naive vaccine recipients. The full study included ten to eleven COVID-19 convalescent patients and several SARS-CoV-2-naive healthy vaccine recipients. Cultures from other donors in the study were sequenced with the Oncomine TCR Beta short-read assay on an Illumina iSeq 100. Summary of the overall study and its limitations: The study was limited by a small number of convalescent patients, and early post-infection timepoints were lacking. Clones induced by infection and clones induced by vaccination both contracted markedly at late timepoints after vaccination, which fits with T cell responses waning over time. In convalescent patients, the post-vaccine spike-reactive repertoire was composed mainly of new vaccine-induced clones that were largely distinct from infection-induced clones.

Library preparation was by the immunoSEQ multiplex PCR assay. DNA from the CD4+ T cells that had been cultured and isolated underwent TCR beta CDR3 sequencing. The authors' analysis ran thus. Non-productive TCR sequences were discarded, and reads were trimmed to the CDR3 region, with only CDR3s of 7 or more amino acids retained. The MANAFEST web app was used to identify antigen-specific clonotypes by comparing expansion in peptide wells with expansion in reference cultures. To be called positive, a clone needed expansion at FDR<0.05 compared with the reference and with all other wells, an odds ratio greater than 5, and a frequency greater than 0.1% in two replicate wells. A clonotype was defined as cross-reactive if the clonotype was significantly expanded both in SARS-CoV-2 spike wells and in at least one common cold coronavirus spike condition. CDR3 similarity was assessed by Levenshtein distance using the stringdist R package, and unrooted trees were constructed with ape in R 3.6.1. Sourced from immuneACCESS, this table was stored by TCRdb with only in-frame sequences that have V and J called. A share of the clones is absent; for the studies checked, an unresolved V gene accounts for under half, and the remainder has no known explanation. That table is the source of V, J and clone size, and D and trimming were worked out from the DNA. The sample table contains tens of thousands of clones; only one count was recorded for approximately 72% of them. Of the sample, about 15% falls within the top ten clones.

As regards this clone: No cognate antigen has been identified for it. Nothing much larger sits one base from this clone, and base qualities are not available.

CDR1 is given as SGHDN and CDR2 as FVKESK, both from the germline V gene. Counted from cysteine to phenylalanine, this CDR3 has 16 amino acids. Here the CDR3 DNA is all that survives: 48 bases in frame from base 1. The germline V and J ends show losses of 5 bases and 7 bases respectively, and no gene match explains 9 bases of the junction. To identify antigen-specific CD4+ T cell clonotypes by their expansion, the ViraFEST assay first stimulated PBMC with viral peptide pools and then applied TCR sequencing. After 10 days of culture, CD4+ T cells were isolated with the EasySep CD4+ T cell isolation kit. Convalescent patients had PCR-confirmed SARS-CoV-2 infection between March and December 2020, before Alpha, Beta and Delta variants emerged in the United States. Approximately 2 million PBMC per well were cultured with about 9 ug/ml peptides in IMDM containing 5% human AB serum, roughly 10 IU/ml IL-2 and gentamicin. Half of the culture medium was replaced with fresh IL-2-containing medium on days 3 and 7. Unless noted otherwise, every peptide stimulation condition was cultured in triplicate wells. Using Ficoll-Paque Plus gradient centrifugation, PBMC were separated from whole blood and then either used fresh or cryopreserved at -140C. Overlapping peptide pools spanned the spike proteins of SARS-CoV-2 and the common cold coronaviruses HCoV-NL63, HCoV-OC43 and HCoV-229E. The QIAamp micro DNA kit was used to extract genomic DNA from the cultured CD4+ T cells.

This chain joins TRBV14 to TRBJ2-1; 12 nucleotides in the junction match TRBD2. Sequenced material: CD4+ T cells from PBMCs cultured with HCoV-NL63 spike peptides, taken before COVID-19 vaccination. In light of the paper, this sample's cell subset or site label describes: HCoV-NL63 spike overlapping peptide pool stimulation. This TCR was recovered from a human donor who had a prior SARS-CoV-2 infection. This receptor carries the CDR3 CASSWTSGALWNEQFF. The nucleotide sequence is TGTGCCAGCAGCTGGACTAGCGGGGCTCTCTGGAATGAGCAGTTCTTC.